The next 4 T cell receptor beta chains were all read from a single sample in a study of Ad26.COV2.S vaccination and SARS-CoV-2 variants. Assay used: immunoSEQ multiplex PCR; TCRdb lists only in-frame clones, some missing. The sample shows around 450,000 clones, 85% to 90% of them seen only once. Treatment specified: 15 to 20 received Ad26.COV2.S at low or high dose, single or two shots; roughly five received placebo; per-sample allocation not given. At day 63 after the first vaccine or placebo injection, samples were drawn. Sequenced material: peripheral blood, taken in a trial of Ad26.COV2.S vaccine versus placebo. The receptor set was obtained from a person between 18 and 65 years old who received the Ad26.COV2.S COVID-19 vaccine or a placebo.

V usage is TRBV2 and J usage is TRBJ2-5; 14 nucleotides match TRBD2. The CDR3 is made up of 16 amino acids. Germline loops: CDR1 SNHLY, CDR2 FYNNEI. V lost 4 bases to trimming and J lost 4 bases; unmatched junction nucleotides: 5. The CDR3 nucleotides read TGTGCCAGCAGTGGACTAGCGGGAGGGTCTCTAGAGACCCAGTACTTC. As protein: CASSGLAGGSLETQYF.

In its sample, this clone was seen a few times. The rearrangement links TRBV3-1 (or the pseudogene TRBV3-2) to TRBJ2-7; maybe TRBD1 (6 bases). Trimming stripped 4 bases from V and 6 bases from J, with 10 bases between. Germline-derived CDR1 and CDR2 are LGHDT and YNNKEL (reference sequence). The length of the CDR3 is 12 residues. The CDR3 nucleotides are TGTGCCAGCAGCCTTACAGGGACCGAGCAGTACTTC. Amino acid sequence: CASSLTGTEQYF.

This rearrangement joins TRBV3-1 (or the pseudogene TRBV3-2) to TRBJ2-5; D gene uncertain. CDR3 size: 14 residues. V dropped 4 bases and J dropped 4 bases, with 13 bases sitting between them. The germline CDR1 and CDR2 sequences are LGHDT and YNNKEL (reference sequence). CDR3 sequence reads: CASSPVGLRETQYF. CDR3 bases: TGTGCCAGCAGCCCAGTCGGGCTCCGAGAGACCCAGTACTTC.

To note about this clone: One end of the junction fails to match germline, which may point to a read error. The chain has TRBV7-7 and TRBJ2-1, with 7 bases aligning to TRBD2. The CDR3 spans 15 residues. From germline, CDR1 is SSHAT and CDR2 FNYEAQ (reference sequence). Here the CDR3 DNA reads TGTGCTAGCAGCTTAGCGTCGGGAGGCTACAATGAGCAGTTCTTC. As protein: CASSLASGGYNEQFF.